The 13 T cell receptor beta chains below were found in one sample sequenced in a study of cytomegalovirus exposure and HLA in healthy donors. The PCR had 60 Vbeta and 13 Jbeta primers. This table comes from immunoSEQ multiplex PCR, and its TCRdb copy is limited to in-frame clones, with some not included. There are roughly 120,000 clones in the sample; around 77% occur only once, and roughly 5.8% lies in the top ten. The sequencing input was PBMCs. These receptor sequences come from a man younger than 30 in good health and CMV-seropositive.

The table lists this clone with a few counts. One junction end does not reproduce the germline sequence, and a read error may be involved. The chain recombines TRBV7-3 with TRBJ2-1; TRBD2 matches 8 bases. CDR1 is SGHTA, CDR2 FQGTGA, per germline. The CDR3 length is 13 residues. The DNA for the CDR3 is TGTGCCAGCAGCCTAACTAGCGGATATGAGCAGTTCTTC. It specifies CASSLTSGYEQFF.

The chain employs TRBV6-6 and TRBJ2-2, with D possibly TRBD1 on 7 matching bases. Trimming left V 6 bases short and J 2 bases short, with 13 bases between. The germline gives CDR1 MNHNY, CDR2 SVGAGI (reference sequence). The CDR3 is 15 residues long. The CDR3 is CASRRGTANTGELFF. In DNA, the CDR3 is TGTGCCAGCAGACGCGGGACAGCAAACACCGGGGAGCTGTTTTTT.

This chain joins TRBV6-1 and TRBJ2-3, with 13 bases matching TRBD2. V was pared by 4 bases and J by 6 bases, with 7 bases of the junction left unmatched. The CDR3 has 16 amino acids. The V gene's germline CDR1 is MNHNS and CDR2 SASEGT. CDR3 sequence (DNA): TGTGCCAGCAGTGGCGGACTAGCGGGAGTCATTGATACGCAGTATTTT. The encoded protein is CASSGGLAGVIDTQYF.

This chain links TRBV4-2 with TRBJ1-2; tentative D call: TRBD1 (5 bases). V was clipped by 1 base and J by 1 base, with 22 bases between them. Per the germline V gene, CDR1 is LGHNA and CDR2 is YNFKEQ. The CDR3 is 19 residues long. The CDR3 nucleotides are TGTGCCAGCAGCCAAGTTGATGGGGGAGGTACCTTGGGTAACTATGGCTACACCTTC. It specifies CASSQVDGGGTLGNYGYTF.

The chain joins TRBV12-5 to TRBJ2-1, with D hard to call. CDR3 length: 13 amino acids. Germline V lookup: CDR1 LGHNT, CDR2 FRNRAP. Trimming took off 4 bases at V and 7 bases at J, with 11 bases between the two ends. CDR3 amino acids: CASGSQVKNEQFF. Here the CDR3 DNA reads TGTGCTAGTGGTTCCCAGGTTAAGAATGAGCAGTTCTTC.

V is TRBV6-6 and J is TRBJ2-1, with 7 bases lining up with TRBD2. The CDR3 runs 14 residues. Germline V lookup: CDR1 MNHNY, CDR2 SVGAGI (reference sequence). Losses at the gene ends were 6 bases for V and 2 bases for J; bases not matched to a gene: 4. DNA of the CDR3: TGTGCCAGCAGCCGCCGGGGGGCCTACAATGAGCAGTTCTTC. Translation gives CASSRRGAYNEQFF.

This clone was observed once. The V gene is TRBV18, the J gene TRBJ2-5; 7 nucleotides align to TRBD1. Germline V lookup: CDR1 KGHSH, CDR2 LQKENI. J gave up 3 bases and V 2 bases, and 3 bases lay outside the gene matches. There are 14 residues in the CDR3. The CDR3 protein is CASSPGTAKETQYF. For the CDR3, the DNA is TGTGCCAGCTCACCAGGGACAGCGAAAGAGACCCAGTACTTC.

This clone has a handful of counts. The chain uses TRBV9 and TRBJ2-2; 8 bases line up with TRBD2. Germline trimming cut 0 bases from V and 3 bases from J; bases unmatched to any gene: 4. CDR1 and CDR2 from the germline V gene are SGDLS and YYNGEE. CDR3 length: 16 amino acids. The CDR3 nucleotides read TGTGCCAGCAGCGTAGTAAGCGGGAGTTACACCGGGGAGCTGTTTTTT. This codes for CASSVVSGSYTGELFF.

The chain recombines TRBV5-1 with TRBJ1-1, with a tentative D call TRBD1 (5 bases). This CDR3 is 15 amino acids long. The germline CDR1 and CDR2 sequences are SGHRS and YFSETQ. V lost 5 bases and J 4 bases, leaving 18 bases between the germline ends. CDR3 sequence reads: CASSQGTLGITEAFF. The CDR3 bases are TGCGCCAGCAGTCAGGGAACCCTAGGTATCACTGAAGCTTTCTTT.

The V and J genes are TRBV5-4 and TRBJ1-1, with D perhaps matching TRBD1 (5 bases). CDR3 size: 13 residues. The V gene lost 0 bases and the J gene lost 6 bases, with 9 bases spanning the gap. Germline V gives CDR1 SGHNT, CDR2 YYREEE (reference sequence). Written as DNA, the CDR3 is TGTGCCAGCAGCTTGGCCGGGGGGTCTGAAGCTTTCTTT. Translating gives CASSLAGGSEAFF.

The J gene is TRBJ1-2, the V gene TRBV6-6, with D possibly TRBD1 on 6 matching bases. This CDR3 is 15 amino acids long. Trimming left V 2 bases short and J 8 bases short, with 18 bases between. Germline V gene sequence: CDR1 MNHNY, CDR2 SVGAGI (reference sequence). This chain's CDR3 is CASSYRSRGSVGYTF. CDR3 DNA sequence: TGTGCCAGCAGTTACCGTTCGAGGGGGTCGGTAGGCTACACCTTC.

In its sample, this clone was seen a few times. The chain links TRBV7-9 to TRBJ1-4; 7 positions match TRBD1. Germline trimming cut 5 bases from V and 3 bases from J; bases unmatched to any gene: 12. Germline values: CDR1 SEHNR, CDR2 FQNEAQ (reference sequence). The CDR3 extends over 17 amino acids. The CDR3 coding sequence is TGTGCCAGCAGCCAGACAGGGCTCGCGGCAGCTAATGAAAAACTGTTTTTT. Translation gives CASSQTGLAAANEKLFF. The whole variable domain, filled in from reference TRBV7-9 and TRBJ1-4, reads DTGVSQNPRHKITKRGQNVTFRCDPISEHNRLYWYRQTLGQGPEFLTYFQNEAQLEKSRLLSDRFSAERPKGSFSTLEIQRTEQGDSAMYLCASSQTGLAAANEKLFFGSGTQLSVL.

This sequence joins TRBV25-1 and TRBJ2-7; a weak D match, TRBD1 (5 bases). The CDR3 consists of 16 residues. V gave up 1 base and J gave up 3 bases, with 16 bases separating them. The germline V gene encodes CDR1 MGHDK and CDR2 SYGVNS. The CDR3: CASSESPGRRFYEQYF. The CDR3, as DNA: TGTGCCAGCAGTGAATCTCCAGGGCGCAGGTTCTACGAGCAGTACTTC.